The following is a T cell receptor beta chain sequence with its context. Antigen specificity is unknown. The CDR3 spans 15 residues. Deletions cut 11 bases from V and 0 bases from J, with 17 bases between. Germline CDR1 is MNHNS and CDR2 is SASEGT. This sample was taken from a study of cytomegalovirus exposure and HLA in healthy donors. Study results and limitations: Researchers counted around 160 TCR beta chains as cytomegalovirus-associated. Immune exposure was documented only through CMV serostatus. The authors later found most CMV-associated TCR beta chains appeared HLA-restricted. TCR beta V- and J-gene trimming, according to a later analysis, was linked to a missense DCLRE1C variant.

Primers for the PCR totalled 60 Vbeta and 13 Jbeta. Clones were read by immunoSEQ multiplex PCR, and TCRdb kept only the in-frame ones, dropping some. The sample contains a few hundred thousand clones, roughly 80% of which appear only once. The sample comprised PBMCs. The gene calls are TRBV6-1 and TRBJ2-1, with a tentative D call TRBD2 (5 bases). This sequence originates from a woman in her twenties or thirties in good health and CMV-seronegative. Here the CDR3 reads CAGALDSSSYNEQFF. The CDR3 nucleotides are TGTGCCGGCGCACTGGACTCTAGCTCCTACAATGAGCAGTTCTTC.